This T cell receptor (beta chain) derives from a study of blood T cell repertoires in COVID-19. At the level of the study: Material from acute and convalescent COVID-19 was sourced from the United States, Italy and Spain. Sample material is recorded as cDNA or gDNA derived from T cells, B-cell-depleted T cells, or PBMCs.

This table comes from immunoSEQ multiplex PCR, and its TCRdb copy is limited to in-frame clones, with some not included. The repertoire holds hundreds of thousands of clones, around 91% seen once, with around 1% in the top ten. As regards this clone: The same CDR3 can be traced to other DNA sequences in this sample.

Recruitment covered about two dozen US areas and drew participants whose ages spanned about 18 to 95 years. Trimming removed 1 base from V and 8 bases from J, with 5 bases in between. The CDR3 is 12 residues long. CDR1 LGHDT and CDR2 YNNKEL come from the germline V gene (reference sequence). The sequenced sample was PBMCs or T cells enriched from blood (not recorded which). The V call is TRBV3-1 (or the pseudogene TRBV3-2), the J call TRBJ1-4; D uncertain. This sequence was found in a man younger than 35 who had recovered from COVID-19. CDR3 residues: CASSQGGEKLFF. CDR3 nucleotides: TGTGCCAGCAGCCAAGGAGGGGAAAAACTGTTTTTT.